This T cell receptor beta chain stems from a study of T cell responses to AZD1222 COVID-19 vaccine. As regards this clone: Its specificity is not known.

TCRdb's copy holds only in-frame clones and misses some; the assay was immunoSEQ multiplex PCR. The sample lists around 160,000 clones, just over 90% occurring once. Findings and limits, study-wide: A mostly white British donor set with more females was recruited, and clonal diversity was possibly underestimated.

The CDR3 consists of 15 residues. CDR1 and CDR2 from the germline V gene are SGHRS and YFSETQ. J was trimmed by 3 bases and V by 5 bases; bases with no gene match: 9. Source: peripheral blood, taken on day 0 of AZD1222 vaccination. The rearrangement joins TRBV5-1 to TRBJ2-7, with TRBD1 identical over 9 bases. This TCR came from an adult in good health. CDR3 in DNA: TGCGCCAGCAGTTCGTTCGAGACAGGGGGCTACGAGCAGTACTTC. This translates into CASSSFETGGYEQYF.